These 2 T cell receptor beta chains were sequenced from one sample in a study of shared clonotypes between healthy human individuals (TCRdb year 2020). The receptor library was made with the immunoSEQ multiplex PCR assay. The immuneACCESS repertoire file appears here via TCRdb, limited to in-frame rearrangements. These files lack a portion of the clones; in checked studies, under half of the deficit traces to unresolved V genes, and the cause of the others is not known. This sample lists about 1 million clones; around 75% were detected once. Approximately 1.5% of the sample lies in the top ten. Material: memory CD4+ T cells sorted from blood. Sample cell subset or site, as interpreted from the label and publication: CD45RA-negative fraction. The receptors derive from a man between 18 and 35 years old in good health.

The chain's CDR3 is CASSPGTAGNTIYF. The CDR3 DNA reads as TGCGCCAGCAGTCCCGGGACAGCTGGAAACACCATATATTTT. The gene calls are TRBV10-2 and TRBJ1-3; 7 nucleotides align to TRBD1. V was clipped by 5 bases and J by 2 bases; unmatched bases: 3. The CDR3 has 14 residues. Germline V gene data show CDR1 as WSHSY and CDR2 as SAAADI.

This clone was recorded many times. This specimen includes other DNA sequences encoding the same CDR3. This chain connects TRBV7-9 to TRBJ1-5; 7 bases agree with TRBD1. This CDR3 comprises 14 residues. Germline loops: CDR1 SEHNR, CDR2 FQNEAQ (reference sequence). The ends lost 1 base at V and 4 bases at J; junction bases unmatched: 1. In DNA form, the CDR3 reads TGTGCCAGCAGCTTAGGGACAGGTAATCAGCCCCAGCATTTT. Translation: CASSLGTGNQPQHF.